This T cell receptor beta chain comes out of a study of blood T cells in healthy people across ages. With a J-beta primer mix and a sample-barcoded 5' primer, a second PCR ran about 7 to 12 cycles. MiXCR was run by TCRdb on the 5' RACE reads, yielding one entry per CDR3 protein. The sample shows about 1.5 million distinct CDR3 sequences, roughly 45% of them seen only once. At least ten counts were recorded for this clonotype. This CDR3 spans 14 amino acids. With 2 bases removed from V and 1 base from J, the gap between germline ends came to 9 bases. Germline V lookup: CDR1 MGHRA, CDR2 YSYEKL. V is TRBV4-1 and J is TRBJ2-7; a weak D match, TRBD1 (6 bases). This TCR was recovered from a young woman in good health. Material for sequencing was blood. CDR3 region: CASSQQGTSYEQYF. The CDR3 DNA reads TGCGCCAGCAGCCAACAGGGGACATCCTACGAGCAGTACTTC.